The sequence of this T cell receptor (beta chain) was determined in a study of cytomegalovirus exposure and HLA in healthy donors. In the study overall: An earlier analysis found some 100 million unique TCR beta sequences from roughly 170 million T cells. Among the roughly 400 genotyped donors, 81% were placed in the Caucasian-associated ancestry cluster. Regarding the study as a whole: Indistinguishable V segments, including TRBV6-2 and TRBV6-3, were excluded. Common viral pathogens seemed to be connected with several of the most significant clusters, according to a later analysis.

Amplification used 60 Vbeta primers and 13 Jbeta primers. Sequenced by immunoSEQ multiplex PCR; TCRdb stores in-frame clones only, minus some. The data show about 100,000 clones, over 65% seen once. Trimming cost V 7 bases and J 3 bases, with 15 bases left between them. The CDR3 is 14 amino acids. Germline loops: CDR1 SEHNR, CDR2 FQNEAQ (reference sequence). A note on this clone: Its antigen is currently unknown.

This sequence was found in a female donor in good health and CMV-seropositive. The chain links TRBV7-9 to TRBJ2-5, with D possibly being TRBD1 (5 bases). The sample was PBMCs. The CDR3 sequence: CASTLPGREETQYF. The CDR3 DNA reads TGTGCCAGCACCCTTCCTGGCAGGGAAGAGACCCAGTACTTC.